This entry lists 5 T cell receptor beta chains sequenced from one sample in a study of blood T cell repertoires in COVID-19 (dated by TCRdb to 2018 to 2021). The library was produced with the immunoSEQ multiplex PCR assay. TCRdb mirrors the immuneACCESS table, restricted to in-frame sequences. Some clones are absent from its copies; in checked studies, under half trace to an unresolved V gene, and the reason for the others is unknown. The sample table shows 150,000 or so clones, and about four fifths are seen once. The ten largest make up 25% to 30% of the sample. The sample was peripheral blood. Receptor source: a woman aged 60 to 75 with acute or convalescent COVID-19.

In its sample, this clone was seen once. The chain joins TRBV6-5 to TRBJ1-2; D ambiguous. The V end lost 0 bases, the J end lost 0 bases, and 2 bases lay between the germline ends. The CDR3 extends over 13 amino acids. Per the germline V gene, CDR1 is MNHEY and CDR2 is SVGAGI. The CDR3 here is CASSYSANYGYTF. CDR3 coding DNA: TGTGCCAGCAGTTACTCCGCTAACTATGGCTACACCTTC.

V usage is TRBV5-1 and J usage is TRBJ1-6, with 8 nucleotides matching TRBD1. The ends lost 4 bases at V and 6 bases at J; junction bases unmatched: 6. CDR1 and CDR2 from the germline V gene are SGHRS and YFSETQ. CDR3 length: 15 amino acids. As DNA, the CDR3 is TGCGCCAGCAGCAGCCTAGGACAGGGTAATTCACCCCTCCACTTT. Encoded protein: CASSSLGQGNSPLHF. Full variable domain (missing parts from reference TRBV5-1 and TRBJ1-6): KAGVTQTPRYLIKTRGQQVTLSCSPISGHRSVSWYQQTPGQGLQFLFEYFSETQRNKGNFPGRFSGRQFSNSRSEMNVSTLELGDSALYLCASSSLGQGNSPLHFGNGTRLTVT.

V and J are TRBV2 and TRBJ2-5, with 7 bases aligning to TRBD1. CDR1 and CDR2 (germline): SNHLY, FYNNEI. V shed 6 bases and J 4 bases; nucleotides not matched to a gene: 8. The CDR3 totals 14 residues. The CDR3 loop is CASRLRDSGETQYF. CDR3 in DNA: TGTGCCAGCAGGTTAAGGGACAGTGGAGAGACCCAGTACTTC.

V usage is TRBV5-1 and J usage is TRBJ1-5; 9 nucleotides agree with TRBD1. Germline-derived CDR1 and CDR2 are SGHRS and YFSETQ. The CDR3 length is 15 residues. Trimming removed 0 bases from V and 2 bases from J; junction bases left unmatched: 0. CDR3 DNA: TGCGCCAGCAGCTTGGGGACAGGGGGCAATCAGCCCCAGCATTTT. Translating gives CASSLGTGGNQPQHF.

The chain links TRBV30 to TRBJ1-2; 7 positions match TRBD1. Per germline, CDR1 GTSNPN and CDR2 SVGIG (reference sequence). The CDR3 spans 14 residues. The V segment lost 3 bases and the J segment 2 bases; nucleotides outside the gene matches: 6. CDR3 sequence (DNA): TGTGCCTGGAGGAATCCGGGACAGAACTATGGCTACACCTTC. Its translation: CAWRNPGQNYGYTF.